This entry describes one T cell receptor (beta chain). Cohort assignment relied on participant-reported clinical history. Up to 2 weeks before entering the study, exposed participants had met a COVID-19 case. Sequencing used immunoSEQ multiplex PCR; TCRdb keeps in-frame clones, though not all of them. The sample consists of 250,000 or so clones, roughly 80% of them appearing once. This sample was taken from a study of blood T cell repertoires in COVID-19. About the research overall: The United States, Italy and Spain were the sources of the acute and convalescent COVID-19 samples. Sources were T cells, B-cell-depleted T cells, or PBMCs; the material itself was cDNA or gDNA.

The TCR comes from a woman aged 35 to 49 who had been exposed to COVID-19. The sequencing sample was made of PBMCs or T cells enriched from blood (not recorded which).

The CDR3 DNA is TGTGCCAGCAGCTCGGGACAGCCAGGGACTGAAGCTTTCTTT. Translation gives CASSSGQPGTEAFF. The chain joins TRBV7-3 to TRBJ1-1; 7 bases align to TRBD1. This CDR3 contains 14 residues. CDR1 and CDR2 from the germline V gene are SGHTA and FQGTGA. Trimming cost V 4 bases and J 5 bases; bases outside gene matches: 7.